Listed here is a single T cell receptor beta chain. The data belong to a study of control samples from healthy donors and cancer patients. Data came from immunoSEQ multiplex PCR; TCRdb stores just in-frame clones and leaves some out. The sample has about 160,000 clones, approximately 90% seen once. The specimen sequenced was blood. This clonotype was sampled from a man aged 25-40 years in good health.

The CDR3 DNA is TGCGCCAGCAGCCAAGAGTCGTGGGGTCATGGTGGCTACACCTTC. The encoded protein is CASSQESWGHGGYTF. The chain employs TRBV4-3 and TRBJ1-2; no clear D gene. This CDR3 contains 15 residues. Germline CDR1 LGHNA, CDR2 YSLEER. Trimming left V 0 bases short and J 7 bases short, with 15 bases between.